This record concerns one T cell receptor beta chain sequence. These newly diagnosed stage II-IVA oral cavity squamous cell carcinoma patients had no prior systemic or radiation treatment. This record belongs to a study of neoadjuvant anti-PD-1 for oral cavity cancer. The overall study: Before surgery, most patients got three to four biweekly 3 mg/kg nivolumab doses.

The CDR3 has 15 amino acids. V was pared by 4 bases and J by 5 bases, with 15 bases between. CDR1 is MNHNS, CDR2 SASEGT, per germline. Data came from immunoSEQ multiplex PCR; TCRdb stores just in-frame clones and leaves some out. The sample consists of about 80,000 clones, under 85% of them appearing once. The clonotype was recovered from a person aged 40 to 85 with oral cavity squamous cell carcinoma. The rearrangement joins TRBV6-1 to TRBJ1-5, with TRBD1 as a possible D gene (5 bases). Specimen: PBMCs, collected before nivolumab (anti-PD-1) treatment. The CDR3 region has the DNA TGTGCCAGCAGTGCACCGGGACTCCCCCATCAGCCCCAGCATTTT. This translates into CASSAPGLPHQPQHF.